A single sample is the source of the 9 T cell receptor beta chains below, sequenced in a study of T cells after yellow fever vaccination. TCRdb analysed the 5' RACE reads with MiXCR anew, one entry per CDR3 protein. Of a few hundred thousand distinct CDR3 sequences listed, approximately 3.3% are singletons. Sequencing was performed on CD4+ T cells sorted from PBMCs, taken 10 days after the yellow fever booster vaccination. The receptor set was obtained from a man between 18 and 29 years old who received the YFV17D yellow fever vaccine.

This clonotype was counted a few times. The V call is TRBV18, the J call TRBJ2-7; 7 nucleotides agree with TRBD2. CDR3 length equals 15 residues. The V and J ends lost 6 bases and 2 bases, in that order; junction bases with no gene match: 10. Germline-derived CDR1 and CDR2 are KGHSH and LQKENI. The CDR3 nucleotides read TGTGCCAGCTCGACCAGGGCAGGGAGGGCCTACGAGCAGTACTTC. Encoded protein: CASSTRAGRAYEQYF.

The chain couples TRBV2 to TRBJ2-1, with 8 bases aligning to TRBD2. The V and J ends lost 2 bases and 0 bases, in that order; junction bases with no gene match: 9. The CDR3 loop spans 18 amino acids. Germline V gene lookup returns CDR1 SNHLY and CDR2 FYNNEI. Written as DNA, the CDR3 is TGTGCCAGCAGTGAACGGGAGGCGGGGGGTCTCTCCTACAATGAGCAGTTCTTC. Residues: CASSEREAGGLSYNEQFF.

This clonotype was seen a few times. The chain recombines TRBV30 with TRBJ2-1, with unresolved D. The CDR3 has 13 amino acids. The ends were cut back, 8 bases at V and 6 bases at J, with 17 bases in the middle. In germline, CDR1 is GTSNPN, CDR2 SVGIG (reference sequence). The CDR3 DNA sequence: TGTGCCGAGGCAGAGCTATTCGGCAATGAGCAGTTCTTC. This sequence encodes CAEAELFGNEQFF.

This clonotype has a handful of counts. This chain links TRBV4-2 with TRBJ2-5, with D hard to call. The ends were cut back, 0 bases at V and 2 bases at J, with 10 bases in the middle. CDR3 length equals 15 residues. The germline V gene encodes CDR1 LGHNA and CDR2 YNFKEQ. CDR3: CASSQDVQIQETQYF. The CDR3 coding sequence is TGTGCCAGCAGCCAAGATGTACAGATACAAGAGACCCAGTACTTC.

This rearrangement joins TRBV15 to TRBJ2-5; D call uncertain. This CDR3 spans 13 amino acids. CDR1 LNHNV and CDR2 YYDKDF come from the germline V gene (reference sequence). Trimming pared 2 bases from V and 3 bases from J, leaving 7 bases between. This CDR3 is CATSRITEETQYF. CDR3 DNA: TGTGCCACCAGCAGAATAACGGAAGAGACCCAGTACTTC.

The V and J genes are TRBV5-4 and TRBJ1-2; the D is unclear. V was pared by 4 bases and J by 7 bases, with 14 bases between. The CDR3 extends over 13 amino acids. Germline lookup yields CDR1 SGHNT and CDR2 YYREEE (reference sequence). The CDR3 reads CASSATAAGGYTF. Here the CDR3 DNA reads TGTGCCAGCAGCGCAACAGCGGCGGGTGGCTACACCTTC.

This clonotype has a count of ten or more. V gene TRBV12-3 or TRBV12-4 combines with J gene TRBJ2-3; the D gene is possibly TRBD2 (7 bases). The CDR3 consists of 15 residues. The ends were cut back, 1 base at V and 6 bases at J, with 14 bases in the middle. CDR3 protein: CASSLGGGSWDTQYF. CDR3 bases: TGTGCCAGCAGTTTAGGGGGGGGCTCATGGGATACGCAGTATTTT.

This chain uses TRBV5-1 with TRBJ2-1; 8 bases are shared with TRBD2. The CDR3 length is 19 residues. Per the germline V gene, CDR1 is SGHRS and CDR2 is YFSETQ. V dropped 1 base and J dropped 1; count of bases not matched to a gene: 13. This CDR3 reads CASSLTPTGGTGSYNEQFF. CDR3 DNA: TGCGCCAGCAGCTTGACCCCGACGGGGGGGACGGGGTCCTACAATGAGCAGTTCTTC.

This clonotype was counted a few times. The rearrangement uses TRBV12-3 or TRBV12-4 and TRBJ1-4; D is unclear. The CDR3 sequence is 14 residues long. V was pared by 5 bases and J by 7 bases, with 14 bases between. CDR3 sequence: CASSPRTYGEKLFF. CDR3 bases: TGTGCCAGCAGTCCCCGGACGTATGGTGAAAAACTGTTTTTT.